Listed here are 5 T cell receptor beta chains from one sample, sequenced in a study of CD8 T cells in ankylosing spondylitis. TCRdb independently ran MiXCR on the 5' RACE reads; one entry per CDR3 protein. The profile covers about 360,000 distinct CDR3 sequences, with approximately 22% appearing a single time and around 13% taken by the ten largest. The specimen sequenced was blood, either unsorted or a sorted T cell fraction (not recorded which). The receptors shown here come from a male donor with ankylosing spondylitis or in good health (not recorded which).

This clonotype turned up a few times. The CDR3 reads CASSPGPMEQYF. The CDR3 nucleotides read TGTGCCAGCAGCCCGGGACCTATGGAGCAGTATTTT. The chain couples TRBV7-9 to TRBJ2-3; the D call may be TRBD1 or TRBD2 (5 bases each). Per the germline V gene, CDR1 is SEHNR and CDR2 is FQNEAQ (reference sequence). Trimming took off 5 bases at V and 11 bases at J, with 14 bases between the two ends. The CDR3 contains 12 residues.

The chain carries TRBV12-3 or TRBV12-4 and TRBJ2-7, with D hard to call. The V end was cut by 4 bases, the J end by 3 bases, with 7 bases between. CDR3 length equals 12 residues. The CDR3 bases are TGTGCCAGCAGTTCCATGATCTACGAGCAGTACTTC. Its translation is CASSSMIYEQYF.

This clonotype was seen only a few times. The chain couples TRBV29-1 to TRBJ2-1; the D is unclear. V was trimmed by 7 bases and J by 10 bases, leaving 17 bases between them. Germline-derived CDR1 and CDR2 are SQVTM and ANQGSEA. The CDR3 has 12 residues. The CDR3 here is CSARFTSGEQFF. The CDR3 DNA reads as TGCAGCGCCCGGTTCACCTCTGGGGAGCAGTTCTTC.

The CDR3 spells CASTLGLASYNEQFF. The DNA for the CDR3 is TGTGCCAGCACCCTAGGGCTAGCTTCCTACAATGAGCAGTTCTTC. The chain joins TRBV28 to TRBJ2-1, with a weak D call TRBD2 (5 bases). V was clipped by 7 bases and J by 1 base, with 14 bases between them. There are 15 residues in the CDR3. From germline, CDR1 is MDHEN and CDR2 SYDVKM.

The chain has TRBV30 and TRBJ2-5; 8 bases are a match to TRBD2. This CDR3 comprises 17 residues. From germline, CDR1 is GTSNPN and CDR2 SVGIG (reference sequence). V dropped 0 bases and J dropped 0; count of bases not matched to a gene: 9. CDR3 in amino acids: CAWSVLYGGANQETQYF. The CDR3 nucleotides read TGTGCCTGGAGTGTACTTTACGGGGGGGCCAACCAAGAGACCCAGTACTTC.